This T cell receptor (beta chain) was identified during a study of siplizumab effects on memory and regulatory T cells. Germline V gives CDR1 SGHTA, CDR2 FQGTGA. Trimming removed 5 bases from V and 1 base from J, with 14 bases in between. The CDR3 consists of 15 residues. Note on this clone: As yet, its antigen is unknown.

Sequenced by immunoSEQ multiplex PCR; TCRdb stores in-frame clones only, minus some. The sample shows some 65,000 clones, approximately 88% of them seen only once. Study-level findings and limits: Researchers could map only a minor fraction of alloreactive clones to unstimulated subsets. Major contributors to the alloresponse seemed to be naive T cells, which also appeared more diverse than memory cells.

The J gene is TRBJ1-1, the V gene TRBV7-3; D unclear. The receptor was isolated from a human donor in good health. Sequenced sample: Tregs sorted from blood. The CDR3 DNA reads as TGTGCCAGCAGCCCCTACCAGGCCCCGAACACTGAAGCTTTCTTT. It yields the protein CASSPYQAPNTEAFF.